This note documents a single T cell receptor beta chain sequence. The sample originates from a study of control samples from healthy donors and cancer patients. Germline CDR1 SGHTA, CDR2 FQGTGA. Trimming at V came to 1 base and at J to 2 bases, leaving 4 bases not matched to a gene. The CDR3 runs to 16 residues. The method was immunoSEQ multiplex PCR; TCRdb's version includes in-frame clones alone and lacks a portion of them. The repertoire includes some 410,000 clones, 90% of them detected once, and 6% to 7% sits in the top ten. This chain links TRBV7-3 with TRBJ2-2, with 7 bases aligning to TRBD1. The TCR originated in a man in his forties or fifties with head and neck cancer. Sequencing was carried out using PBMCs. The CDR3 region has the DNA TGTGCCAGCAGCTTAATCAGGGGGACCAACACCGGGGAGCTGTTTTTT. Amino acid sequence: CASSLIRGTNTGELFF.